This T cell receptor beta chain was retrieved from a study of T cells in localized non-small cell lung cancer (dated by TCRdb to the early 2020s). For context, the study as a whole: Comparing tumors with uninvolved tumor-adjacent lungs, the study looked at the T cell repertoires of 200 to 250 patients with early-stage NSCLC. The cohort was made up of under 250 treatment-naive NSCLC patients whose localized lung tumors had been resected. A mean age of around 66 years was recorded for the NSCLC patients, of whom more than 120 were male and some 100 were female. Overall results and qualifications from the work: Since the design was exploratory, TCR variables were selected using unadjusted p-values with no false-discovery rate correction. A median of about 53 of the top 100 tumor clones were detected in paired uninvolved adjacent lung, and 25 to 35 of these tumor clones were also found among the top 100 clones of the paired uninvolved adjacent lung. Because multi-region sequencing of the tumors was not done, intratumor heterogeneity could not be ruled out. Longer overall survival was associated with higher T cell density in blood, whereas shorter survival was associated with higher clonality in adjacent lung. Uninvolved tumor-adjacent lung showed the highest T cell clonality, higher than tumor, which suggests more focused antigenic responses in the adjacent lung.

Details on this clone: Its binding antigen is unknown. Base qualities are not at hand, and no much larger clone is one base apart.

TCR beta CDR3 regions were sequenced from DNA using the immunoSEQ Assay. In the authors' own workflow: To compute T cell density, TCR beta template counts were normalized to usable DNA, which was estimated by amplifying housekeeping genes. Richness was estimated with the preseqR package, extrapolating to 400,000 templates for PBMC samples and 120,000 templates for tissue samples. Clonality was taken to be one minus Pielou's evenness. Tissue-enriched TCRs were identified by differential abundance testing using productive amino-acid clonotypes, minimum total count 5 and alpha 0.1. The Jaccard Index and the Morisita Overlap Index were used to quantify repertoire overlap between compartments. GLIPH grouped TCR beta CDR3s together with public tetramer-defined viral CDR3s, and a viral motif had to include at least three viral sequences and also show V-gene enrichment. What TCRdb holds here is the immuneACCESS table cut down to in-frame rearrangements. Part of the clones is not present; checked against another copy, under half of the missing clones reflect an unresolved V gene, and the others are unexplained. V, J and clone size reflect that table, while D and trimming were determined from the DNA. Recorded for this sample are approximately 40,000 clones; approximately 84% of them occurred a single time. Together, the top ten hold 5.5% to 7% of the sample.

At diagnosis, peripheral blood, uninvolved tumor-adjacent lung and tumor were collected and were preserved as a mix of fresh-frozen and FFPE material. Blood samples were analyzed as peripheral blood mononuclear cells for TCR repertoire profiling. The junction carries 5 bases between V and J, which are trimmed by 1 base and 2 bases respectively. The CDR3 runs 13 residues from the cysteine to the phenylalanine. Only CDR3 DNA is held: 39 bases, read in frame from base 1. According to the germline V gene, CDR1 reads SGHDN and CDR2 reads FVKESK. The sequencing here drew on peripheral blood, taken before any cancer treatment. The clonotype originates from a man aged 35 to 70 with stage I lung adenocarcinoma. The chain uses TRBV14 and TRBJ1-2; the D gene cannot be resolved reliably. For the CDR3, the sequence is CASSQARNYGYTF. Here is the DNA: TGTGCCAGCAGCCAAGCCAGAAACTATGGCTACACCTTC.